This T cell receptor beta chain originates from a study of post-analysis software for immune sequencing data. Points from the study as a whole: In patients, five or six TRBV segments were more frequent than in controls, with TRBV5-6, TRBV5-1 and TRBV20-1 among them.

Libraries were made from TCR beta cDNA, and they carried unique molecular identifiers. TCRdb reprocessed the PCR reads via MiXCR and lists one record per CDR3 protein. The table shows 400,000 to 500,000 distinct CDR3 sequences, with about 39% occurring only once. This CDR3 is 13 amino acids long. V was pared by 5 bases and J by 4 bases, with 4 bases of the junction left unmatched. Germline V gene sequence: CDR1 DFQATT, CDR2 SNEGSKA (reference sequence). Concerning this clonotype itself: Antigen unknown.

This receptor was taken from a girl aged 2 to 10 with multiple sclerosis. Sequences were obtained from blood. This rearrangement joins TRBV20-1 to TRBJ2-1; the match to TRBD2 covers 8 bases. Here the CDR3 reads CSADTSGYNEQFF. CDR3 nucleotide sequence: TGCAGTGCTGATACTAGCGGTTACAATGAGCAGTTCTTC.